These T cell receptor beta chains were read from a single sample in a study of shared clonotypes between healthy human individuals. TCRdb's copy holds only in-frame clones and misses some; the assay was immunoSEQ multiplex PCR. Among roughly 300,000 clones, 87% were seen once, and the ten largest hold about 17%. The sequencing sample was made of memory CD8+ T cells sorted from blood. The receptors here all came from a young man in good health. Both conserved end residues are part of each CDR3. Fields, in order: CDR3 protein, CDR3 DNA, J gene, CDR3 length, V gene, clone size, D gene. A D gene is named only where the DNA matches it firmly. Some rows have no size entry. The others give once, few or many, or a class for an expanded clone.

CDR3aa: CASSLEWAGAQETQYF
CDR3nt: TGTGCCAGCAGCTTAGAATGGGCGGGGGCCCAAGAGACCCAGTACTTC
j_gene: TRBJ2-5
len: 16
v_gene: TRBV7-6
abundance: .
d_gene: .

CDR3aa: CASSQEGLMGETQYF
CDR3nt: TGTGCCAGCAGCCAGGAAGGACTCATGGGTGAGACCCAGTACTTC
j_gene: TRBJ2-5
len: 15
v_gene: TRBV14
abundance: .
d_gene: .

CDR3aa: CASSLAGTGDEQYF
CDR3nt: TGTGCCAGCAGCTTGGCCGGGACAGGGGACGAGCAGTACTTC
j_gene: TRBJ2-7
len: 14
v_gene: TRBV5-6
abundance: .
d_gene: TRBD1

CDR3aa: CASSPGLAGGYEQYF
CDR3nt: TGTGCCAGCAGCCCAGGACTAGCGGGAGGCTACGAGCAGTACTTC
j_gene: TRBJ2-7
len: 15
v_gene: TRBV5-6
abundance: .
d_gene: TRBD2

CDR3aa: CASSSGLVTYEQYF
CDR3nt: TGTGCCAGCAGCTCGGGACTAGTAACCTACGAGCAGTACTTC
j_gene: TRBJ2-7
len: 14
v_gene: TRBV7-2
abundance: .
d_gene: TRBD2

CDR3aa: CASSTRTGGSTEAFF
CDR3nt: TGTGCCAGCAGCACTCGGACCGGAGGGAGCACTGAAGCTTTCTTT
j_gene: TRBJ1-1
len: 15
v_gene: TRBV7-8
abundance: .
d_gene: .

CDR3aa: CASSESSGDFGTEAFF
CDR3nt: TGCGCCAGCAGTGAGTCCTCCGGGGACTTCGGCACTGAAGCTTTCTTT
j_gene: TRBJ1-1
len: 16
v_gene: TRBV10-2
abundance: .
d_gene: .

CDR3aa: CAISDSPGRVRGYTF
CDR3nt: TGTGCCATCAGTGACTCCCCGGGTAGAGTACGGGGCTACACCTTC
j_gene: TRBJ1-2
len: 15
v_gene: TRBV10-3
abundance: .
d_gene: .

CDR3aa: CASSLDPVQGLLVYNSPLHF
CDR3nt: TGTGCCAGCAGCTTAGATCCAGTACAGGGCCTTCTGGTCTATAATTCACCCCTCCACTTT
j_gene: TRBJ1-6
len: 20
v_gene: TRBV11-2
abundance: .
d_gene: .

CDR3aa: CASSLGGGMDEQYF
CDR3nt: TGCGCCAGCAGCTTGGGAGGGGGAATGGACGAGCAGTACTTC
j_gene: TRBJ2-7
len: 14
v_gene: TRBV5-1
abundance: .
d_gene: .

CDR3aa: CASSPDGNSGNTIYF
CDR3nt: TGTGCCAGCAGCCCTGACGGAAACTCTGGAAACACCATATATTTT
j_gene: TRBJ1-3
len: 15
v_gene: TRBV11-3
abundance: once
d_gene: .

CDR3aa: CASSLGTIVSGNTIYF
CDR3nt: TGTGCCAGCAGCTTAGGGACAATCGTCTCTGGAAACACCATATATTTT
j_gene: TRBJ1-3
len: 16
v_gene: TRBV9
abundance: .
d_gene: .

CDR3aa: CASSLGQVSNEQFF
CDR3nt: TGTGCCAGCAGTTTGGGACAGGTAAGCAATGAGCAGTTCTTC
j_gene: TRBJ2-1
len: 14
v_gene: TRBV28
abundance: .
d_gene: TRBD1

CDR3aa: CASSEGMGETQYF
CDR3nt: TGTGCCAGCAGCGAAGGAATGGGAGAGACCCAGTACTTC
j_gene: TRBJ2-5
len: 13
v_gene: TRBV7-2
abundance: .
d_gene: .

CDR3aa: CASSSGTGFDTQYF
CDR3nt: TGTGCCAGCAGTTCCGGGACAGGTTTTGACACGCAGTATTTT
j_gene: TRBJ2-3
len: 14
v_gene: TRBV2
abundance: .
d_gene: TRBD1

CDR3aa: CASSPGRLYEQYF
CDR3nt: TGTGCCAGCAGCCCAGGCCGGTTGTACGAGCAGTACTTC
j_gene: TRBJ2-7
len: 13
v_gene: TRBV13
abundance: .
d_gene: .

CDR3aa: CASSHDRMGTDTQYF
CDR3nt: TGTGCCAGCTCACACGACAGAATGGGAACAGATACGCAGTATTTT
j_gene: TRBJ2-3
len: 15
v_gene: TRBV18
abundance: .
d_gene: .

CDR3aa: CAISGREGHPDTQYF
CDR3nt: TGTGCCATCAGTGGGCGGGAGGGCCACCCAGATACGCAGTATTTT
j_gene: TRBJ2-3
len: 15
v_gene: TRBV10-3
abundance: .
d_gene: TRBD2

CDR3aa: CASSQVYGGSKRDGYTF
CDR3nt: TGCGCCAGCAGCCAAGTTTACGGAGGGAGTAAGCGAGATGGCTACACCTTC
j_gene: TRBJ1-2
len: 17
v_gene: TRBV4-3
abundance: .
d_gene: .

CDR3aa: CASSPQGTEAFF
CDR3nt: TGTGCCAGCAGCCCGCAGGGCACTGAAGCTTTCTTT
j_gene: TRBJ1-1
len: 12
v_gene: TRBV7-9
abundance: .
d_gene: .

CDR3aa: CASSAQGSVYTDTQYF
CDR3nt: TGTGCCAGCAGCGCTCAAGGTAGCGTGTACACAGATACGCAGTATTTT
j_gene: TRBJ2-3
len: 16
v_gene: TRBV9
abundance: once
d_gene: .

CDR3aa: CASSLGSGLNNEQFF
CDR3nt: TGTGCCAGCAGCTTGGGCAGTGGACTGAACAATGAGCAGTTCTTC
j_gene: TRBJ2-1
len: 15
v_gene: TRBV5-8
abundance: .
d_gene: .

CDR3aa: CASSEGVRETQYF
CDR3nt: TGTGCCAGCAGTGAAGGGGTTCGTGAGACCCAGTACTTC
j_gene: TRBJ2-5
len: 13
v_gene: TRBV6-1
abundance: .
d_gene: .

CDR3aa: CASSIFLLDRTQFF
CDR3nt: TGTGCCAGCAGCATCTTTCTGCTGGACCGCACGCAGTTCTTC
j_gene: TRBJ2-1
len: 14
v_gene: TRBV5-4
abundance: .
d_gene: .

CDR3aa: CASSHLLQGAVNNEQFF
CDR3nt: TGCGCCAGCAGCCACCTATTACAGGGGGCGGTCAACAATGAGCAGTTCTTC
j_gene: TRBJ2-1
len: 17
v_gene: TRBV4-1
abundance: .
d_gene: TRBD1

CDR3aa: CASSQEGPQPYGYTF
CDR3nt: TGCGCCAGCAGCCAAGAGGGCCCACAGCCTTATGGCTACACCTTC
j_gene: TRBJ1-2
len: 15
v_gene: TRBV4-1
abundance: once
d_gene: .

CDR3aa: CASSVGYEQYF
CDR3nt: TGTGCCAGCAGTGTGGGTTACGAGCAGTACTTC
j_gene: TRBJ2-7
len: 11
v_gene: TRBV2
abundance: once
d_gene: .

CDR3aa: CASSPASAYNEQFF
CDR3nt: TGTGCCAGCTCACCCGCGTCAGCCTACAATGAGCAGTTCTTC
j_gene: TRBJ2-1
len: 14
v_gene: TRBV18
abundance: .
d_gene: .

CDR3aa: CASSTSRDRTEQFF
CDR3nt: TGTGCCAGCAGCACCTCCCGGGACCGTACGGAGCAGTTCTTC
j_gene: TRBJ2-1
len: 14
v_gene: TRBV11-3
abundance: .
d_gene: .

CDR3aa: CSEKGPGDYGYTF
CDR3nt: TGCAGCGAAAAAGGACCAGGGGACTATGGCTACACCTTC
j_gene: TRBJ1-2
len: 13
v_gene: TRBV29-1
abundance: .
d_gene: .

CDR3aa: CASRHLDSTSYEQYF
CDR3nt: TGTGCCAGCAGGCACTTAGACTCTACCTCCTACGAGCAGTACTTC
j_gene: TRBJ2-7
len: 15
v_gene: TRBV6-6
abundance: once
d_gene: .

CDR3aa: CASSSNRAPNSPLHF
CDR3nt: TGCGCCAGCAGCAGCAACAGGGCCCCCAATTCACCCCTCCACTTT
j_gene: TRBJ1-6
len: 15
v_gene: TRBV5-1
abundance: few
d_gene: .

CDR3aa: CASSQRRTAEAFF
CDR3nt: TGCGCCAGCAGCCAACGGAGGACAGCTGAAGCTTTCTTT
j_gene: TRBJ1-1
len: 13
v_gene: TRBV4-3
abundance: few
d_gene: .

CDR3aa: CASSLRRGNEKLFF
CDR3nt: TGTGCCAGCAGCCTCAGACGGGGAAATGAAAAACTGTTTTTT
j_gene: TRBJ1-4
len: 14
v_gene: TRBV7-9
abundance: .
d_gene: .

CDR3aa: CASSYIAEYQETQYF
CDR3nt: TGTGCCAGCAGTTACATCGCGGAGTACCAAGAGACCCAGTACTTC
j_gene: TRBJ2-5
len: 15
v_gene: TRBV6-5
abundance: .
d_gene: .

CDR3aa: CASSEGLLNQPQHF
CDR3nt: TGCGCCAGCAGCGAGGGACTCCTCAATCAGCCCCAGCATTTT
j_gene: TRBJ1-5
len: 14
v_gene: TRBV4-1
abundance: .
d_gene: .

CDR3aa: CASSSGTGGPYNSPLHF
CDR3nt: TGTGCCAGCAGTTCTGGGACAGGGGGACCCTATAATTCACCCCTCCACTTT
j_gene: TRBJ1-6
len: 17
v_gene: TRBV28
abundance: .
d_gene: TRBD1

CDR3aa: CASSLSGEKLFF
CDR3nt: TGTGCCAGCAGCTTGTCAGGGGAAAAACTGTTTTTT
j_gene: TRBJ1-4
len: 12
v_gene: TRBV7-9
abundance: .
d_gene: .

CDR3aa: CASSLTSLNTEAFF
CDR3nt: TGTGCCAGCAGCCTGACCTCCCTGAACACTGAAGCTTTCTTT
j_gene: TRBJ1-1
len: 14
v_gene: TRBV5-8
abundance: .
d_gene: .

CDR3aa: CASSQDSSSGANVLTF
CDR3nt: TGCGCCAGCAGCCAAGATAGTAGCTCTGGGGCCAACGTCCTGACTTTC
j_gene: TRBJ2-6
len: 16
v_gene: TRBV4-3
abundance: .
d_gene: .

CDR3aa: CASRGTGAGEQFF
CDR3nt: TGTGCCAGCAGGGGGACAGGGGCTGGCGAGCAGTTCTTC
j_gene: TRBJ2-1
len: 13
v_gene: TRBV6-5
abundance: few
d_gene: TRBD1